The subject of this entry is one TCR beta chain. The antigen is not known. The data were obtained in a study of graft-versus-host responses after intestinal transplantation. For the study at large: Recipients had multivisceral, liver-intestinal, or isolated intestinal transplants. All of the recipients had induction that used anti-thymocyte globulin, then tacrolimus and steroids for approximately 3 years.

The repertoire was sequenced with immunoSEQ multiplex PCR; TCRdb's copy has only in-frame clones and lacks some. The repertoire includes about 120,000 clones, 90% of them detected once, and approximately 0.17% sits in the top ten. The germline gives CDR1 SGDLS, CDR2 YYNGEE. J lost 8 bases, V lost 1 base, and 10 bases had no gene match. The CDR3 sequence is 16 residues long. The V and J genes are TRBV9 and TRBJ2-1; 9 bases match TRBD2. This receptor was obtained from a human donor who received an intestinal transplant. Sequencing was performed on unstimulated CD4+ T cells sorted from spleen or lymph node cells, taken before intestinal transplant. The DNA of the CDR3 is TGTGCCAGCAGCGTACGGGGCGGGAGGGCCATGGATGAGCAGTTCTTC. Its protein product is CASSVRGGRAMDEQFF.